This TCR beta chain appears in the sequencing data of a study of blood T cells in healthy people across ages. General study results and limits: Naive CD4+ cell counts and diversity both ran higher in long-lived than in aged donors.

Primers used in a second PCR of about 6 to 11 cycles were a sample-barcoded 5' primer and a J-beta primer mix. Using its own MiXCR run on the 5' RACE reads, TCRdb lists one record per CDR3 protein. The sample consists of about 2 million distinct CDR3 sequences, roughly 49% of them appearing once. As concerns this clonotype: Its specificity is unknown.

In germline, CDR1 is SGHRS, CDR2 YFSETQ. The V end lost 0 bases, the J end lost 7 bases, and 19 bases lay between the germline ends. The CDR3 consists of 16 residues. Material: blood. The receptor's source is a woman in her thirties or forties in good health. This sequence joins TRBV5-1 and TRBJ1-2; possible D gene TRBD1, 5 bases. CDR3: CASSLDLDRTTTGYTF. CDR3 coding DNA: TGCGCCAGCAGCTTGGATTTAGACAGAACCACGACTGGCTACACCTTC.